These T cell receptor beta chains were read from a single sample in a study of cytomegalovirus exposure and HLA in healthy donors. Here immunoSEQ multiplex PCR was the method, and the copy in TCRdb shows in-frame clones only, minus some. The data contain fewer than 350,000 clones, approximately 87% of them seen just once; the ten biggest clones take up about 0.99%. Source material: PBMCs. These receptors were collected from a woman between 18 and 29 years old in good health and CMV-seronegative. The CDR3 runs from the conserved cysteine through the conserved F or W. D genes are given only for firm matches. Not every row has a clone size; where given, it reads once, few, many or a size class.

j_call cdr3_length clone_size v_call d_call cdr3_aa cdr3_nt
TRBJ1-2 11 few TRBV6-5 . CASRGGRGYTF TGTGCCAGCCGGGGGGGTCGTGGCTACACCTTC
TRBJ2-7 14 once TRBV18 . CASSPLGDGYEQYF TGTGCCAGCTCCCCCTTAGGGGATGGCTACGAGCAGTACTTC
TRBJ2-7 12 . TRBV10-3 TRBD1 CAIRGQYYEQYF TGTGCCATCAGGGGACAGTACTACGAGCAGTACTTC
TRBJ2-1 19 . TRBV28 . CASSLGSSLRGSSYNEQFF TGTGCCAGCAGTTTAGGGTCCAGCCTACGAGGGAGCTCCTACAATGAGCAGTTCTTC
TRBJ2-7 14 . TRBV28 . CASSFHYRVREQYF TGTGCCAGCAGTTTCCACTACAGGGTACGAGAGCAGTACTTC
TRBJ2-5 12 . TRBV18 . CASSPSVETQYF TGTGCCAGCTCACCTTCGGTGGAGACCCAGTACTTC
TRBJ1-2 13 few TRBV28 TRBD1 CASSPEGADGYTF TGTGCCAGCAGCCCGGAGGGGGCCGATGGCTACACCTTC
TRBJ2-2 15 . TRBV5-6 TRBD2 CASSFSGRADGELFF TGTGCCAGCAGCTTTAGCGGGAGGGCCGACGGGGAGCTGTTTTTT
TRBJ2-7 16 . TRBV7-8 TRBD2 CASSFTSGGGPAEQYF TGTGCCAGCAGCTTTACTAGCGGGGGGGGACCGGCCGAGCAGTACTTC
TRBJ2-1 15 . TRBV27 TRBD2 CASSGTSGSGSEQFF TGTGCCAGCAGTGGGACTAGCGGGAGCGGAAGTGAGCAGTTCTTC
TRBJ1-1 10 . TRBV6-1 . CASMNTEAFF TGTGCCAGTATGAACACTGAAGCTTTCTTT
TRBJ1-2 14 . TRBV10-3 . CAISGGGLSEGYTF TGTGCCATCAGTGGGGGGGGACTTTCCGAGGGCTACACCTTC
TRBJ2-2 17 . TRBV4-1 . CASSPTSRDPGAGELFF TGCGCCAGCAGCCCCACAAGCCGGGACCCGGGGGCCGGGGAGCTGTTTTTT
TRBJ1-2 18 . TRBV2 TRBD1 CASHPRSPDREGDYGYTF TGTGCCAGCCATCCCAGGTCTCCGGACAGGGAAGGCGACTATGGCTACACCTTC
TRBJ2-3 14 . TRBV5-1 TRBD1 CASSPDRGSDTQYF TGCGCCAGCAGCCCAGACAGGGGTTCAGATACGCAGTATTTT
TRBJ2-7 15 once TRBV6-5 TRBD2 CASSLTTSGPREQYF TGTGCCAGCAGTTTAACGACTAGCGGGCCCCGCGAGCAGTACTTC
TRBJ2-1 17 . TRBV19 . CASSKTADRRSYNEQFF TGTGCCAGTAGTAAGACCGCTGACAGACGCTCCTACAATGAGCAGTTCTTC
TRBJ2-1 17 once TRBV4-2 TRBD2 CASSQVLPGTRVSEQFF TGTGCCAGCAGCCAAGTTCTTCCCGGGACTAGAGTATCGGAGCAGTTCTTC
TRBJ1-6 15 few TRBV7-9 TRBD1 CASSFRQGADSPLHF TGTGCCAGCAGCTTCCGACAGGGAGCGGATTCACCCCTCCACTTT
TRBJ1-1 15 many TRBV4-3 . CASSQDFRGNTEAFF TGCGCCAGCAGCCAAGATTTCAGGGGGAACACTGAAGCTTTCTTT
TRBJ2-3 17 . TRBV7-2 TRBD2 CASSLGASGSSTDTQYF TGTGCCAGCAGCTTAGGGGCTAGCGGAAGTAGCACAGATACGCAGTATTTT
TRBJ2-2 16 . TRBV5-4 . CASSLGGLPHTGELFF TGTGCCAGCAGCTTGGGGGGCCTACCCCACACCGGGGAGCTGTTTTTT
TRBJ1-1 12 . TRBV27 . CASRSVNTEAFF TGTGCCAGCAGGAGCGTGAACACTGAAGCTTTCTTT
TRBJ2-1 17 . TRBV18 TRBD2 CASSRPGTSGRVSEQFF TGTGCCAGCTCACGACCCGGGACTAGCGGGAGGGTGAGCGAGCAGTTCTTC
TRBJ2-1 13 . TRBV7-7 . CASSLAQINEQFF TGTGCTAGCAGCTTAGCGCAGATCAATGAGCAGTTCTTC
TRBJ2-7 15 . TRBV5-6 TRBD2 CASSLIAGVGYEQYF TGTGCCAGCAGCTTAATAGCGGGAGTCGGCTACGAGCAGTACTTC
TRBJ1-3 13 . TRBV2 TRBD1 CASSQGAGNTIYF TGTGCCAGCAGCCAGGGGGCTGGAAACACCATATATTTT
TRBJ2-1 17 few TRBV7-9 . CASSLTGPGLSYNEQFF TGTGCCAGCAGCTTAACGGGGCCGGGACTCTCCTACAATGAGCAGTTCTTC
TRBJ1-1 12 . TRBV7-2 . CASSLAEVEAFF TGTGCCAGCAGCTTAGCAGAGGTTGAAGCTTTCTTT
TRBJ1-5 14 . TRBV11-2 . CASSPPDSYQPQHF TGTGCCAGCAGCCCCCCGGACAGTTATCAGCCCCAGCATTTT
TRBJ2-7 15 . TRBV19 TRBD2 CASSIGLAGSYEQYF TGTGCCAGTAGTATAGGGCTAGCGGGATCCTACGAGCAGTACTTC
TRBJ1-1 13 once TRBV6-5 . CASSYFQGLEAFF TGTGCCAGCAGTTACTTTCAGGGGTTAGAAGCTTTCTTT
TRBJ2-7 15 . TRBV15 . CATSIPGALPYEQYF TGTGCCACCAGCATCCCAGGGGCCCTCCCCTACGAGCAGTACTTC
TRBJ2-7 12 . TRBV30 . CAWSVSSYEQYF TGTGCCTGGAGTGTTTCTTCGTACGAGCAGTACTTC
TRBJ2-1 16 . TRBV14 TRBD2 CASSQGGSGSAGEQFF TGTGCCAGCAGCCAAGGGGGTAGCGGGAGTGCGGGTGAGCAGTTCTTC
TRBJ2-1 21 . TRBV15 TRBD2 CATSRDAVFWLAGETRNEQFF TGTGCCACCAGCAGAGATGCGGTTTTCTGGCTAGCGGGAGAAACTCGAAATGAGCAGTTCTTC
TRBJ1-3 16 . TRBV28 . CASSLSPKSSGNTIYF TGTGCCAGCAGTTTATCCCCTAAAAGCTCTGGAAACACCATATATTTT
TRBJ1-2 15 . TRBV28 TRBD1 CASSPPGTVNYGYTF TGTGCCAGCAGCCCCCCCGGGACAGTCAACTATGGCTACACCTTC
TRBJ2-7 17 . TRBV9 TRBD2 CASSVGALAGGPDEQYF TGTGCCAGCAGCGTAGGGGCACTAGCGGGAGGGCCTGACGAGCAGTACTTC
TRBJ2-5 16 . TRBV7-2 TRBD2 CASSLVSGGGQETQYF TGTGCCAGCAGCTTAGTCTCTGGCGGGGGCCAAGAGACCCAGTACTTC
TRBJ1-5 14 . TRBV15 . CATSSSLGHQPQHF TGTGCCACCAGCAGTTCTCTGGGGCATCAGCCCCAGCATTTT
TRBJ2-2 15 . TRBV2 . CASSELRAGTGELFF TGTGCCAGCAGTGAACTCAGGGCAGGCACCGGGGAGCTGTTTTTT
TRBJ2-5 14 . TRBV29-1 . CSAVWRAEGETQYF TGCAGCGCGGTGTGGCGGGCAGAGGGAGAGACCCAGTACTTC
TRBJ1-4 16 once TRBV4-1 TRBD1 CASKVVTGTDNEKLFF TGCGCCAGCAAGGTTGTAACCGGGACAGATAATGAAAAACTGTTTTTT
TRBJ2-1 13 . TRBV28 . CAEGAGGLNEQFF TGTGCCGAGGGGGCGGGAGGATTGAATGAGCAGTTCTTC
TRBJ2-3 15 . TRBV6-8 . CASSSVPVLMDTQYF TGTGCCAGCAGCTCGGTCCCCGTCCTCATGGATACGCAGTATTTT
TRBJ2-6 19 . TRBV4-3 TRBD2 CASSQELRLASSGANVLTF TGCGCCAGCAGCCAAGAGCTAAGACTAGCAAGCTCTGGGGCCAACGTCCTGACTTTC
TRBJ2-5 16 . TRBV30 TRBD2 CAWSELAGVAGETQYF TGTGCCTGGAGTGAGCTAGCGGGAGTTGCGGGAGAGACCCAGTACTTC
TRBJ2-2 16 . TRBV19 . CASSGLAWNGAGELFF TGTGCCAGTTCTGGCCTAGCCTGGAATGGGGCCGGGGAGCTGTTTTTT
TRBJ2-3 15 . TRBV28 TRBD2 CASSRGRGITDTQYF TGTGCCAGCAGTCGTGGGAGGGGTATTACAGATACGCAGTATTTT
TRBJ1-5 12 . TRBV28 . CASSLSGQPQHF TGTGCCAGCAGTTTATCGGGTCAGCCCCAGCATTTT
TRBJ2-1 15 . TRBV2 . CASRIRPAGDNEQFF TGTGCCAGCAGGATTCGTCCGGCAGGGGACAATGAGCAGTTCTTC
TRBJ1-2 14 once TRBV7-2 TRBD1 CASRGQGVYYGYTF TGTGCCAGCAGAGGACAGGGGGTATACTATGGCTACACCTTC
TRBJ2-6 15 few TRBV5-1 . CASSLTGDGANVLTF TGCGCCAGCAGCTTGACTGGAGATGGGGCCAACGTCCTGACTTTC
TRBJ1-1 15 . TRBV5-1 TRBD1 CASSFTGGLNTEAFF TGCGCCAGCAGCTTCACAGGGGGCCTGAACACTGAAGCTTTCTTT
TRBJ2-1 11 . TRBV28 . CASTQGFEQFF TGTGCCAGCACCCAGGGGTTTGAGCAGTTCTTC
TRBJ2-7 14 . TRBV5-4 . CASSLEQASYEQYF TGTGCCAGCAGCTTAGAACAGGCCTCCTACGAGCAGTACTTC
TRBJ2-7 14 . TRBV5-1 TRBD2 CASSPGGLGYEQYF TGCGCCAGCAGCCCGGGAGGGTTGGGTTACGAGCAGTACTTC
TRBJ2-2 15 few TRBV6-6 TRBD1 CASSYFNRGTGELFF TGTGCCAGCAGTTACTTTAACAGGGGCACCGGGGAGCTGTTTTTT
TRBJ2-7 16 once TRBV5-1 TRBD2 CASSLAGTSGTYEQYF TGCGCCAGCAGCTTGGCCGGGACTAGCGGTACCTACGAGCAGTACTTC